Detailed here is one TCR beta chain. CDR1 is GTSNPN and CDR2 is SVGIG in the germline V gene (reference sequence). The germline V and J ends were trimmed by 2 bases and 17 bases, with 16 bases remaining between them. The CDR3 length is 12 residues. This entry comes from a study of blood T cell repertoires in COVID-19. TCRdb keeps only in-frame clones here, not all; method: immunoSEQ multiplex PCR. Here the sample spans roughly 230,000 clones, approximately 84% being singletons. Sequenced input: PBMCs or T cells enriched from blood (not recorded which). This chain links TRBV30 with TRBJ1-6, with D possibly matching TRBD1 (5 bases). The source of this sequence is a woman aged 45-60 years who had been exposed to COVID-19. CDR3 amino acids: CAWSTTGPGVHF. Written as DNA, the CDR3 is TGTGCCTGGAGTACTACCGGGCCGGGGGTCCACTTT.